These 6 T cell receptor beta chains share one sample of origin, sequenced in a study of shared clonotypes between healthy human individuals. TCRdb's table, derived via immunoSEQ multiplex PCR, lists solely in-frame clones and lacks some. Altogether roughly 2,000,000 clones are present, about 95% being singletons, with the ten largest covering 1.2%. In the naive CD8 group, cells lacked CD45RO and were positively selected for CCR7, so terminally differentiated effector memory CD45RA+ cells were left out. The sequenced sample consisted of naive CD8+ T cells sorted from blood. The receptors here all came from a man between 18 and 35 years old in good health.

As to this clone: Other nucleotide sequences from this sample produce the same CDR3. The V and J genes are TRBV4-1 and TRBJ2-5, with 8 nucleotides matching TRBD1. Germline trimming cut 0 bases from V and 5 bases from J; bases unmatched to any gene: 5. Germline values: CDR1 MGHRA, CDR2 YSYEKL. The CDR3 has 15 amino acids. CDR3 DNA: TGCGCCAGCAGCCAAGATCCAGGGGGCGGTGAGACCCAGTACTTC. Translating gives CASSQDPGGGETQYF.

This clone was seen only once. The chain links TRBV15 to TRBJ2-5, with a possible D match to TRBD2 (6 bases). The germline CDR1 and CDR2 sequences are LNHNV and YYDKDF (reference sequence). V dropped 11 bases and J dropped 4 bases, with 14 bases sitting between them. This CDR3 spans 12 amino acids. CDR3 DNA: TGTGCCTTGGGGGGAATCGGAGAGACCCAGTACTTC. Translated: CALGGIGETQYF.

The chain recombines TRBV7-8 with TRBJ2-2; D perhaps matches TRBD1 (5 bases). This CDR3 spans 17 amino acids. In germline, CDR1 is SGHVS, CDR2 FQNEAQ. V gave up 1 base and J gave up 4 bases, with 16 bases separating them. The CDR3 is CASSLDPPGLVTGELFF. For the CDR3, the DNA is TGTGCCAGCAGCTTAGATCCCCCAGGGCTTGTCACCGGGGAGCTGTTTTTT.

V usage is TRBV7-9 and J usage is TRBJ2-7; TRBD1 matches at 7 bases. The CDR3 is 16 amino acids. Germline CDR1 SEHNR, CDR2 FQNEAQ (reference sequence). Unmatched junction bases numbered 12, after V lost 4 bases and J lost 3 bases. The CDR3 protein is CASSSQGTEANYEQYF. In DNA form, the CDR3 reads TGTGCCAGCAGCTCACAGGGGACGGAAGCGAACTACGAGCAGTACTTC.

The chain combines TRBV27 with TRBJ2-5; D is unresolved. V was trimmed by 5 bases and J by 0 bases, leaving 19 bases between them. This CDR3 is 17 amino acids long. Germline V gene sequence: CDR1 MNHEY, CDR2 SMNVEV (reference sequence). The CDR3, as DNA: TGTGCCAGCAGTCCGCTAATGGCTGGTGGGAACCAAGAGACCCAGTACTTC. Protein product: CASSPLMAGGNQETQYF.

CDR3 DNA: TGTGCCAGCAGCTTAGCGGTTAGCCGGTACGAGCAGTACTTC. Translated, it gives CASSLAVSRYEQYF. The chain is built from TRBV11-2 and TRBJ2-7; D unclear. CDR1 and CDR2 (germline): SGHAT, FQNNGV. This CDR3 region has 14 residues. Trimming stripped 1 base from V and 4 bases from J, with 11 bases between.